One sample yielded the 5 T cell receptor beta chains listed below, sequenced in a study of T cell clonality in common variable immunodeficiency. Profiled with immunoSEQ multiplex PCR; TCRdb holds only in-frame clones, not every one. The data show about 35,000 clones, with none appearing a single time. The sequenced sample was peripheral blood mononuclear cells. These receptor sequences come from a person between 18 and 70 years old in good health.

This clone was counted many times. The sequenced part of the CDR3 DNA is TGTGCCAGCTCACCTGGCCAGGAACACGAG. Its protein product is CASSPGQEHE. The full CDR3 protein reads CASSPGQEHEQYF. The V and J genes are TRBV18 and TRBJ2-7, with D unclear. Read coverage stops 3 residues before the CDR3 terminus; the germline J gene supplies the remainder. V lost 3 bases and J lost 5, with 11 bases in between. The CDR3 loop spans 13 amino acids. Germline CDR1 is KGHSH and CDR2 is LQKENI.

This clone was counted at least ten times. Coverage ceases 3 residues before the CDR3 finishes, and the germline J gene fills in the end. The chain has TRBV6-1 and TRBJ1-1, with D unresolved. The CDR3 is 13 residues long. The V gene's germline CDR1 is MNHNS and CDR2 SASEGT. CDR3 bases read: TGTGCCAGCAGTGAATTACAAAGGCAGGAG. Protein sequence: CASSELQRQE. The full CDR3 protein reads CASSELQRQEAFF.

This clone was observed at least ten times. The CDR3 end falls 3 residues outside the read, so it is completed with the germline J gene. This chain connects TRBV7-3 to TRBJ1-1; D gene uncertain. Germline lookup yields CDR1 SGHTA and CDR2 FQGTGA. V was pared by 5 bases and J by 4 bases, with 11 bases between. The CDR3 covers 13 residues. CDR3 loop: CASSPAGITEAFF. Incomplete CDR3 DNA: TGTGCCAGCAGCCCGGCGGGGATCACTGAA.

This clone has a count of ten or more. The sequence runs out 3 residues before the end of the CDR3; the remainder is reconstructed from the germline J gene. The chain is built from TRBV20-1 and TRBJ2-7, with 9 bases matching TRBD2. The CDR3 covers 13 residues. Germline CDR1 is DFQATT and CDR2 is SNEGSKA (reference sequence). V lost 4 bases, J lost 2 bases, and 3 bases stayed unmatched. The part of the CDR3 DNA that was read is TGCAGTGCTAAGACTAGCGGTGCCTACGAG. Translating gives CSAKTSGAYE. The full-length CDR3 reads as CSAKTSGAYEQYF.

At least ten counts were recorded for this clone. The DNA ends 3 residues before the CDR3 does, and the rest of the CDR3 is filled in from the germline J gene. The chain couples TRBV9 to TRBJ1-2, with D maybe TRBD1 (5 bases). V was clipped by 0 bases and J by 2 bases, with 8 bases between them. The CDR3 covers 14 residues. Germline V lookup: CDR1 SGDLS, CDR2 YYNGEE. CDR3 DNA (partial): TGTGCCAGCAGCGTAGTGGGGGGAAACTATGGC. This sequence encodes CASSVVGGNYG. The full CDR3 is CASSVVGGNYGYTF.